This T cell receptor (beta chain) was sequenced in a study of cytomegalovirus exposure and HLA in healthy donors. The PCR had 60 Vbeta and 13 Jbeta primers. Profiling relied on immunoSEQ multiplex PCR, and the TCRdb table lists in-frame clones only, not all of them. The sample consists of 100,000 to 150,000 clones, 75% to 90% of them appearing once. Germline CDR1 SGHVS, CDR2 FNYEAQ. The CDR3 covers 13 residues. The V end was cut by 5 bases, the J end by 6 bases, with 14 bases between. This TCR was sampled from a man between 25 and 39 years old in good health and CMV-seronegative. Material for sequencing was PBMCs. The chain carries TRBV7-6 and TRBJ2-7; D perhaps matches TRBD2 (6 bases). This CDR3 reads CASSRYGGGEQYF. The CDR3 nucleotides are TGTGCCAGCAGCCGCTACGGGGGAGGCGAGCAGTACTTC.